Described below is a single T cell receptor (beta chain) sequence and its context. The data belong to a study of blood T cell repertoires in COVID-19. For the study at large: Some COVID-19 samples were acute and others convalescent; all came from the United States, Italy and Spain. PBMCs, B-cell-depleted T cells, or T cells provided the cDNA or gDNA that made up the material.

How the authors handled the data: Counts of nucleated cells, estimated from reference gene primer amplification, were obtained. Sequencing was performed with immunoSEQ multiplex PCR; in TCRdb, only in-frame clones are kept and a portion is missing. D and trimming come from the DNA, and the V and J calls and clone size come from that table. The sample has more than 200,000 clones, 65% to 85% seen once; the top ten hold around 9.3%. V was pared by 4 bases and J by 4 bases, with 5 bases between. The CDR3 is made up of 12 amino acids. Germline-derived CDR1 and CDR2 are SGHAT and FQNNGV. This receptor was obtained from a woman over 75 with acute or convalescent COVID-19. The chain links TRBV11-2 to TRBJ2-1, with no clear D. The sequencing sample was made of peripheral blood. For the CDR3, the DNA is TGTGCCAGCAGCTCCACTTACAATGAGCAGTTCTTC. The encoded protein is CASSSTYNEQFF.